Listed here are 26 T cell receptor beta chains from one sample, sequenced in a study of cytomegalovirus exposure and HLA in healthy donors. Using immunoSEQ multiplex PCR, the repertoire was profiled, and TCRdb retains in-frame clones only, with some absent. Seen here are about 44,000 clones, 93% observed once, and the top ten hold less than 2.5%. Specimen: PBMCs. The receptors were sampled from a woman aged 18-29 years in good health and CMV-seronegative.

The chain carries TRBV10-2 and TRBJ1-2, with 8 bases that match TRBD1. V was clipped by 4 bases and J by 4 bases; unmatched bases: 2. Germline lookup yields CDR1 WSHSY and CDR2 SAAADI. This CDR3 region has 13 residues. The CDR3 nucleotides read TGCGCCAGCAGTGGGGGACAGGTCTATGGCTACACCTTC. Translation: CASSGGQVYGYTF.

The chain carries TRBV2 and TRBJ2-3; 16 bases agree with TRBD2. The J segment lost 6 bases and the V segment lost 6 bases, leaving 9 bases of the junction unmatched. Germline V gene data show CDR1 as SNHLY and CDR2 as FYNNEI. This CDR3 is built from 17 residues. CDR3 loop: CASRLSGLAGGPDTQYF. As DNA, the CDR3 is TGTGCCAGCAGATTATCGGGACTAGCGGGGGGGCCCGATACGCAGTATTTT.

The CDR3: CASSLQGYGELFF. The CDR3 DNA follows: TGTGCCAGCAGCTTACAGGGGTACGGGGAGCTGTTTTTT. J is TRBJ2-2 and V is TRBV11-3; maybe TRBD1 (6 bases). Trimming stripped 2 bases from V and 7 bases from J, with 8 bases between. Germline V gene data show CDR1 as SGHNT and CDR2 as YENEEA. The CDR3 extends over 13 amino acids.

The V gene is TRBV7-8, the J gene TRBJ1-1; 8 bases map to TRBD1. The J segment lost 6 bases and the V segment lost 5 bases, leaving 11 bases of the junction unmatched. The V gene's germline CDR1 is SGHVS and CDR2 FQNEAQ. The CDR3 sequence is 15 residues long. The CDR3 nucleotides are TGTGCCAGCAGCGTATACCTTGACAGGGGAGCTGAAGCTTTCTTT. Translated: CASSVYLDRGAEAFF.

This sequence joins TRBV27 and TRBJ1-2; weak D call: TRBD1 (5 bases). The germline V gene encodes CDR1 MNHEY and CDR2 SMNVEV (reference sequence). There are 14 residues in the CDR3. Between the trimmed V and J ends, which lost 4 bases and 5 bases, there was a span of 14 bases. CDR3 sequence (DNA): TGTGCCAGCAGTTCTCTCGACAGTCTTTATGGCTACACCTTC. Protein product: CASSSLDSLYGYTF.

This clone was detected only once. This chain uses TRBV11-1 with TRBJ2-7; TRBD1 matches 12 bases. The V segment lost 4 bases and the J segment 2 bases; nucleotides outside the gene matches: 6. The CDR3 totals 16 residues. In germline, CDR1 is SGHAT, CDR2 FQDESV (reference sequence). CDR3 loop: CASSYGTGGIPYEQYF. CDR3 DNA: TGTGCCAGCAGCTACGGGACAGGGGGCATCCCCTACGAGCAGTACTTC.

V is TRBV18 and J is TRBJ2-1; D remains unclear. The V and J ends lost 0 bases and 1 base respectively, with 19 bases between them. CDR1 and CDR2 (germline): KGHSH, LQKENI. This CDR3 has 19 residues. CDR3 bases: TGTGCCAGCTCACCACCTTATATCGCGAAAGAGGTATCCTACAATGAGCAGTTCTTC. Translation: CASSPPYIAKEVSYNEQFF.

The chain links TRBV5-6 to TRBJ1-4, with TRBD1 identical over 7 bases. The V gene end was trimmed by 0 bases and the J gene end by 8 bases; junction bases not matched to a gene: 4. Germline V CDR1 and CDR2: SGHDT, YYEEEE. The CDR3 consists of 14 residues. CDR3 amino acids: CASSLVQGNEKLFF. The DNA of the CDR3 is TGTGCCAGCAGCTTGGTACAGGGGAACGAAAAACTGTTTTTT.

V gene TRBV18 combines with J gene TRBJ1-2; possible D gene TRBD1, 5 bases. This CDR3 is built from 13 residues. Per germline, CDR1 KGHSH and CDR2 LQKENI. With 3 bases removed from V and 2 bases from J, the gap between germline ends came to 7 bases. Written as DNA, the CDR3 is TGTGCCAGCTCACCGGACACCAACTATGGCTACACCTTC. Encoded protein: CASSPDTNYGYTF. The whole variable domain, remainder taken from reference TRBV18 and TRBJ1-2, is NAGVMQNPRHLVRRRGQEARLRCSPMKGHSHVYWYRQLPEEGLKFMVYLQKENIIDESGMPKERFSAEFPKEGPSILRIQQVVRGDSAAYFCASSPDTNYGYTFGSGTRLTVV.

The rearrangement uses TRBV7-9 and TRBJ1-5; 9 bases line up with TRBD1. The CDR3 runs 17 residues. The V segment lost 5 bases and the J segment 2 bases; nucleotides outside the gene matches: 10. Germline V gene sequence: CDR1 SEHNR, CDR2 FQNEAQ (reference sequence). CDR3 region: CASSPGQGNVGNQPQHF. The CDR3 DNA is TGTGCCAGCAGCCCGGGACAGGGTAACGTTGGCAATCAGCCCCAGCATTTT. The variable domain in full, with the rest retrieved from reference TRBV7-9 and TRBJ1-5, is DTGVSQNPRHKITKRGQNVTFRCDPISEHNRLYWYRQTLGQGPEFLTYFQNEAQLEKSRLLSDRFSAERPKGSFSTLEIQRTEQGDSAMYLCASSPGQGNVGNQPQHFGDGTRLSIL.

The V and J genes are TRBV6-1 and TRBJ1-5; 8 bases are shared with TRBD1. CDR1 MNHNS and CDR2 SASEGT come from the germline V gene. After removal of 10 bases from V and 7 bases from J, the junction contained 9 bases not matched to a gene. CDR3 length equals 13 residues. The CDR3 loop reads CATWTGREQPQHF. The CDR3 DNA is TGTGCCACCTGGACAGGGAGGGAACAGCCCCAGCATTTT.

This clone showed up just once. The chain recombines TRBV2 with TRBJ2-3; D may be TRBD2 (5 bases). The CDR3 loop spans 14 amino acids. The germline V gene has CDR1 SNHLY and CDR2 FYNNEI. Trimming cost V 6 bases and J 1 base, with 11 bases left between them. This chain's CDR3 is CASSGFSGTDTQYF. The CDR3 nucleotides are TGTGCCAGCAGCGGATTTAGCGGCACAGATACGCAGTATTTT.

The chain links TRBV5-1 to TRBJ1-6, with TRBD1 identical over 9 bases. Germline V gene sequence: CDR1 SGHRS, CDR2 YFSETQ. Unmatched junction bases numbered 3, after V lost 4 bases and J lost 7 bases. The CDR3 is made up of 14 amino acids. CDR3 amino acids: CASSTGTGNSPLHF. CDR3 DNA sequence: TGCGCCAGCAGCACCGGGACAGGGAATTCACCCCTCCACTTT.

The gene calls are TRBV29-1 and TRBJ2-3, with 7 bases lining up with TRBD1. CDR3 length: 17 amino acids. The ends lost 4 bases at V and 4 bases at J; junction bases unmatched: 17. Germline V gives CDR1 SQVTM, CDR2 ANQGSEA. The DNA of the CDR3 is TGCAGCGTTGTCGCTCGGCAGGGACAGCGTGGTCCAGATACGCAGTATTTT. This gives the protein CSVVARQGQRGPDTQYF.

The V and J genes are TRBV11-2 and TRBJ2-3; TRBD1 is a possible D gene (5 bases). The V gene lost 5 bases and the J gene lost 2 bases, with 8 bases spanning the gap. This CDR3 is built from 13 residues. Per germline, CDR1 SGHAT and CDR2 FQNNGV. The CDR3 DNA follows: TGTGCCAGCAGCATACAGGTCACAGATACGCAGTATTTT. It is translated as CASSIQVTDTQYF. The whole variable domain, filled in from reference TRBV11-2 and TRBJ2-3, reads EAGVAQSPRYKIIEKRQSVAFWCNPISGHATLYWYQQILGQGPKLLIQFQNNGVVDDSQLPKDRFSAERLKGVDSTLKIQPAKLEDSAVYLCASSIQVTDTQYFGPGTRLTVL.

The CDR3 bases are TGTGCCAGCTCACCACCAACGGGGGGGCCTGGGATGGAGACCCAGTACTTC. Translated, it gives CASSPPTGGPGMETQYF. The genes are TRBV18 and TRBJ2-5, with 8 bases identical to TRBD2. V lost 0 bases to trimming and J lost 5 bases; unmatched junction nucleotides: 11. The CDR3 is 17 amino acids. The germline CDR1 and CDR2 sequences are KGHSH and LQKENI.

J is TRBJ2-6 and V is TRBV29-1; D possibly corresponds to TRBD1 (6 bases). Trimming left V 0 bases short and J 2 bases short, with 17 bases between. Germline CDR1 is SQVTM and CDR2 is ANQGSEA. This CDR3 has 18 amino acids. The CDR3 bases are TGCAGCGTTGAAGATGGTGTCGGACAGAGTCCTGGGGCCAACGTCCTGACTTTC. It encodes CSVEDGVGQSPGANVLTF. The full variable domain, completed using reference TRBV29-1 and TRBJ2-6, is SAVISQKPSRDICQRGTSLTIQCQVDSQVTMMFWYRQQPGQSLTLIATANQGSEATYESGFVIDKFPISRPNLTFSTLTVSNMSPEDSSIYLCSVEDGVGQSPGANVLTFGAGSRLTVL.

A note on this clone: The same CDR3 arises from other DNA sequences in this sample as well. CDR3 DNA sequence: TGTGCCAGCAGTATGACACCACCGGGCTACACCTTC. Encoded protein: CASSMTPPGYTF. The genes are TRBV6-1 and TRBJ1-2; D gene unclear. The V and J ends lost 5 bases and 8 bases respectively, with 12 bases between them. This CDR3 comprises 12 residues. In germline, CDR1 is MNHNS, CDR2 SASEGT.

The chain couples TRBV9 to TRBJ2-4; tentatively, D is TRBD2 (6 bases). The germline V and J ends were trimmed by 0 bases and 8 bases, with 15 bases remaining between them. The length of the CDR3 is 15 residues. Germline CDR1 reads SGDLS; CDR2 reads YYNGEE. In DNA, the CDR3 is TGTGCCAGCAGCGTAGGCGGGGCCGGTTTCGACATTCAGTACTTC. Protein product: CASSVGGAGFDIQYF.

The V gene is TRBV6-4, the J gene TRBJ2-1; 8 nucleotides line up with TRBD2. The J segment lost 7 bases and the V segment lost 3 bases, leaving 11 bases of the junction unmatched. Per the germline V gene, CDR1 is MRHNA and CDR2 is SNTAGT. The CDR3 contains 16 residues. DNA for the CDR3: TGTGCCAGCAGTGAATTCCCGGGGGGGACGGGAAATGAGCAGTTCTTC. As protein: CASSEFPGGTGNEQFF.

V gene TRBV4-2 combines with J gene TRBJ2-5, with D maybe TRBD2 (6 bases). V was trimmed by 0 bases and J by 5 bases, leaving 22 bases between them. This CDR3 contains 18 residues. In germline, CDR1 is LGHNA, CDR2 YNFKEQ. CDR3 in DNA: TGTGCCAGCAGCCAAGATTCACTAGCATCAATCAGCTCGGAGACCCAGTACTTC. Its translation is CASSQDSLASISSETQYF.

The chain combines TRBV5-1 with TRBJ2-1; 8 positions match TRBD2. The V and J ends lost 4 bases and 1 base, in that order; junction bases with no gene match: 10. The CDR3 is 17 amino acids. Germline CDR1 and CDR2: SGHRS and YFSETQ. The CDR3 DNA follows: TGCGCCAGCAGCGCGAGCCTCACTAGCGGATCCTACAATGAGCAGTTCTTC. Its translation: CASSASLTSGSYNEQFF.

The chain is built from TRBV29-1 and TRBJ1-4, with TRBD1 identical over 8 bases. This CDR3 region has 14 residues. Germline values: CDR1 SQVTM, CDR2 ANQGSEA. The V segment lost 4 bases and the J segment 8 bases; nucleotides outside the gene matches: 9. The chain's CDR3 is CSVAGDRFQEKLFF. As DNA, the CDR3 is TGCAGCGTTGCCGGGGACAGGTTCCAGGAAAAACTGTTTTTT.

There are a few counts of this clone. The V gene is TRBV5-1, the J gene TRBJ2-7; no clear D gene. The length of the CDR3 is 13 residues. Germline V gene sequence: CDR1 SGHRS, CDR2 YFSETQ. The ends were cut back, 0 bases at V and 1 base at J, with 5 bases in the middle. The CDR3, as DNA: TGCGCCAGCAGCTTGGCCAGTTCCTACGAGCAGTACTTC. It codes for CASSLASSYEQYF.

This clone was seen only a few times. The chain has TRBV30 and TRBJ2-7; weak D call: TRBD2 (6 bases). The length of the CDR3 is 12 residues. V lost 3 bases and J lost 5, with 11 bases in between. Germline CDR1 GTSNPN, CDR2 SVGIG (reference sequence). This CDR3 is CAWSPGGHEQYF. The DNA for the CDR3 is TGTGCCTGGAGCCCCGGAGGGCACGAGCAGTACTTC.

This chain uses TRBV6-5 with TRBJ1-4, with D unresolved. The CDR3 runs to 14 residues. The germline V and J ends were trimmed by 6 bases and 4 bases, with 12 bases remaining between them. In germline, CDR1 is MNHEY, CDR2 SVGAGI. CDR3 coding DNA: TGTGCCAGCAGCGAGGGCCGTATTAATGAAAAACTGTTTTTT. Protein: CASSEGRINEKLFF.